This T cell receptor beta chain was identified during a study of blood T cell repertoires in COVID-19. Across the whole study: The cDNA or gDNA used as material had been derived from T cells, B-cell-depleted T cells, or PBMCs.

The CDR3 is 15 amino acids. From germline, CDR1 is SGHVS and CDR2 FNYEAQ. After removal of 1 base from V and 5 bases from J, the junction contained 7 bases not matched to a gene. TCRdb keeps only in-frame clones here, not all; method: immunoSEQ multiplex PCR. In the table there are about 150,000 clones, around 80% of which are singletons. The source is a woman aged 45-59 years with acute or convalescent COVID-19. This rearrangement joins TRBV7-6 to TRBJ1-1; TRBD1 agrees at 7 bases. Sequencing used peripheral blood. The CDR3 nucleotides read TGTGCCAGCAGCTTAGGTGCAGGGGGGTGGACTGAAGCTTTCTTT. It specifies CASSLGAGGWTEAFF.